The 10 T cell receptor beta chains given below trace back to one sample, sequenced in a study of blood T cell repertoires in COVID-19. Method: immunoSEQ multiplex PCR; TCRdb's copy keeps in-frame clones and lacks some. In the table there are about 120,000 clones, 90% of which are singletons. Sequencing was carried out using peripheral blood. Receptors originate from a woman aged 60-75 years with COVID-19, enrolled during active disease.

The chain has TRBV4-1 and TRBJ1-2; D might be TRBD1 (5 bases). The CDR3 is 13 residues long. Per germline, CDR1 MGHRA and CDR2 YSYEKL. V lost 4 bases, J lost 5 bases, and 11 bases lay in between. Here the CDR3 reads CASSLLGGYGYTF. The CDR3 DNA is TGCGCCAGCAGCCTCCTCGGGGGATATGGCTACACCTTC.

The chain couples TRBV25-1 to TRBJ1-3; the D is unclear. This CDR3 comprises 15 residues. V was pared by 4 bases and J by 2 bases, with 12 bases between. The germline CDR1 and CDR2 sequences are MGHDK and SYGVNS. CDR3 bases: TGTGCCAGCAGTGCGACCGGGGTCGCTGGAAACACCATATATTTT. Protein: CASSATGVAGNTIYF.

The rearrangement links TRBV3-1 (or the pseudogene TRBV3-2) to TRBJ1-6; D not certain. The CDR3 covers 12 residues. Germline values: CDR1 LGHDT, CDR2 YNNKEL (reference sequence). V was trimmed by 2 bases and J by 10 bases, leaving 6 bases between them. The chain's CDR3 is CASSQWLSPLHF. In DNA, the CDR3 is TGTGCCAGCAGCCAATGGCTGTCACCCCTCCACTTT.

J is TRBJ1-3 and V is TRBV5-8; tentative D call: TRBD1 (5 bases). From germline, CDR1 is SGHTS and CDR2 YDEGEE. CDR3 size: 16 residues. Trimming shortened V by 2 bases and J by 0 bases, and 12 bases separated the two germline ends. The CDR3 nucleotides read TGTGCCAGCAGCTTCAAGGTGGGGCCCTCTGGAAACACCATATATTTT. It yields the protein CASSFKVGPSGNTIYF. The full variable domain, completed using reference TRBV5-8 and TRBJ1-3, is EAGVTQSPTHLIKTRGQQATLRCSPISGHTSVYWYQQALGLGLQFLLWYDEGEERNRGNFPPRFSGRQFPNYSSELNVNALELEDSALYLCASSFKVGPSGNTIYFGEGSWLTVV.

This clone was recorded only once. V usage is TRBV5-1 and J usage is TRBJ1-1, with D possibly being TRBD1 (5 bases). Per the germline V gene, CDR1 is SGHRS and CDR2 is YFSETQ. The CDR3 runs to 14 residues. Trimming took 4 bases from V and 3 from J, leaving 13 bases between them. The CDR3: CASSIAVGDTEAFF. The CDR3 nucleotides read TGCGCCAGCAGCATTGCCGTAGGGGACACTGAAGCTTTCTTT. The full variable domain, completed using reference TRBV5-1 and TRBJ1-1, is KAGVTQTPRYLIKTRGQQVTLSCSPISGHRSVSWYQQTPGQGLQFLFEYFSETQRNKGNFPGRFSGRQFSNSRSEMNVSTLELGDSALYLCASSIAVGDTEAFFGQGTRLTVV.

This chain uses TRBV3-1 (or the pseudogene TRBV3-2) with TRBJ1-2; 9 nucleotides align to TRBD1. Germline lookup yields CDR1 LGHDT and CDR2 YNNKEL (reference sequence). V was clipped by 1 base and J by 4 bases; unmatched bases: 4. The CDR3 runs 15 residues. The CDR3 DNA reads TGTGCCAGCAGCCAAGTGGGACAGGGAACCTATGGCTACACCTTC. This sequence encodes CASSQVGQGTYGYTF.

J is TRBJ2-5 and V is TRBV10-3; 8 bases match TRBD2. Germline V gene lookup returns CDR1 ENHRY and CDR2 SYGVKD. J gave up 1 base and V 10 bases, and 5 bases lay outside the gene matches. CDR3 size: 13 residues. CDR3 coding DNA: TGTGCCACGGGACTAGTGGGCCAAGAGACCCAGTACTTC. It codes for CATGLVGQETQYF.

The V and J genes are TRBV2 and TRBJ1-1; the D is unclear. CDR3 length: 13 amino acids. In germline, CDR1 is SNHLY, CDR2 FYNNEI. V lost 3 bases to trimming and J lost 5 bases, with 10 bases between them. Here the CDR3 reads CASSDFPGTEAFF. The DNA for the CDR3 is TGTGCCAGCAGTGATTTCCCGGGGACTGAAGCTTTCTTT.

The chain joins TRBV6-5 to TRBJ1-2; 10 bases fit TRBD1. This CDR3 comprises 12 residues. V was pared by 6 bases and J by 8 bases, with 3 bases of the junction left unmatched. CDR1 is MNHEY, CDR2 SVGAGI, per germline. The CDR3 reads CASSDRGHGYTF. CDR3 coding DNA: TGTGCCAGCAGCGACAGGGGGCACGGCTACACCTTC.

The chain couples TRBV19 to TRBJ2-2, with 10 bases fitting TRBD2. The V gene's germline CDR1 is LNHDA and CDR2 SQIVND (reference sequence). The V gene end was trimmed by 5 bases and the J gene end by 1 base; junction bases not matched to a gene: 4. This CDR3 has 16 amino acids. The CDR3 bases are TGTGCCAGTAGTTACCCTAGCGGGGGGAACACCGGGGAGCTGTTTTTT. It yields the protein CASSYPSGGNTGELFF.